A selection of T cell receptor beta chains follows, all from one sample in a study of CD8+ T cells in alopecia areata. Profiled with immunoSEQ multiplex PCR; TCRdb holds only in-frame clones, not every one. The data show roughly 150,000 clones, roughly 60% seen once. Sequencing input: CD8+ T cells sorted from blood. These receptors were taken from a human donor in good health. Each CDR3 is given with its conserved first and last residue. A D gene is named only where the DNA matches it firmly. Expanded clones are given a class, and other clones once, few, many or no size at all.

v_gene	j_gene	d_gene	abundance	CDR3aa	CDR3nt
TRBV6-5	TRBJ2-7	NA	NA	CASKPGPNSYEQYF	TGTGCCAGCAAACCGGGACCGAACTCCTACGAGCAGTACTTC
TRBV27	TRBJ2-7	NA	few	CASSLSASAYYEQYF	TGTGCCAGCAGTTTATCGGCTAGCGCTTACTACGAGCAGTACTTC
TRBV6-6	TRBJ2-1	TRBD2	NA	CARPRAGDSYNEQFF	TGTGCCAGGCCCAGGGCGGGAGACTCCTACAATGAGCAGTTCTTC
TRBV2	TRBJ2-5	TRBD2	NA	CASSGSASGNQETQYF	TGTGCCAGCAGTGGTAGCGCTAGCGGGAACCAAGAGACCCAGTACTTC
TRBV27	TRBJ2-5	TRBD1	NA	CASSLYSTGGGETQYF	TGTGCCAGCAGTTTATACTCAACAGGGGGCGGGGAGACCCAGTACTTC
TRBV10-3	TRBJ2-7	TRBD1	NA	CAMGTGDEQYF	TGTGCCATGGGGACAGGGGACGAGCAGTACTTC
TRBV6-6	TRBJ2-5	NA	NA	CARGVEMGTSETQYF	TGTGCCAGAGGGGTCGAGATGGGGACATCGGAGACCCAGTACTTC
TRBV7-8	TRBJ2-7	TRBD1	NA	CASSFMDRDEQYF	TGTGCCAGCAGCTTTATGGACAGGGACGAGCAGTACTTC
TRBV14	TRBJ2-5	NA	NA	CASSQVISRETQYF	TGTGCCAGCAGCCAAGTCATCTCCCGAGAGACCCAGTACTTC
TRBV5-6	TRBJ2-7	NA	NA	CASSLKGALYEQYF	TGTGCCAGCAGCTTGAAGGGAGCCCTTTACGAGCAGTACTTC
TRBV13	TRBJ1-1	NA	NA	CASSFEHMNTEAFF	TGTGCCAGCAGCTTCGAACACATGAACACTGAAGCTTTCTTT
TRBV25-1	TRBJ1-4	NA	few	CASSGGGVLFF	TGTGCCAGCAGTGGGGGAGGAGTGCTGTTTTTT
TRBV30	TRBJ2-2	NA	NA	CAWSVPGSGELFF	TGTGCCTGGAGTGTTCCCGGGTCCGGGGAGCTGTTTTTT
TRBV6-1	TRBJ2-3	TRBD2	NA	CASSEWLAGADTQYF	TGTGCCAGCAGTGAGTGGCTAGCGGGAGCCGATACGCAGTATTTT
TRBV9	TRBJ2-1	NA	NA	CASSESGLYYNEQFF	TGTGCCAGCAGCGAGTCTGGGCTCTACTACAATGAGCAGTTCTTC
TRBV6-5	TRBJ2-5	NA	once	CASSYSGTLHQYF	TGTGCCAGCAGTTACTCAGGCACCCTCCACCAGTACTTC
TRBV5-1	TRBJ2-7	NA	NA	CASSLEGNEQYF	TGCGCCAGCAGCTTGGAGGGGAACGAGCAGTACTTC
TRBV19	TRBJ2-1	TRBD1	NA	CASRGAGGIIDEQFF	TGTGCCAGTAGGGGAGCAGGGGGTATCATCGATGAGCAGTTCTTC
TRBV2	TRBJ1-2	NA	NA	CASSEGQLNYGYTF	TGTGCCAGCAGTGAGGGCCAGCTGAACTATGGCTACACCTTC
TRBV30	TRBJ1-1	TRBD1	NA	CAWSEGTANTEAFF	TGTGCCTGGAGTGAAGGGACAGCGAACACTGAAGCTTTCTTT
TRBV4-1	TRBJ2-5	NA	NA	CASSQEGLGEKETQYF	TGCGCCAGCAGCCAAGAAGGTCTGGGAGAGAAAGAGACCCAGTACTTC
TRBV10-2	TRBJ1-2	TRBD1	NA	CASSDDRGGNYGYTF	TGCGCCAGCAGTGACGACAGGGGGGGCAACTATGGCTACACCTTC
TRBV29-1	TRBJ2-1	NA	few	CSVEDPRGNEQFF	TGCAGCGTTGAAGATCCCCGGGGAAATGAGCAGTTCTTC
TRBV29-1	TRBJ1-4	NA	few	CSVEDRERGKLFF	TGCAGCGTTGAAGACAGGGAAAGGGGAAAACTGTTTTTT
TRBV10-2	TRBJ2-7	NA	once	CATGIDEQYF	TGCGCCACCGGAATCGACGAGCAGTACTTC